Below, 14 T cell receptor beta chains from the same sample are listed, as sequenced in a study of cytomegalovirus exposure and HLA in healthy donors. PCR was performed using 60 Vbeta and 13 Jbeta primers. The protocol was immunoSEQ multiplex PCR, while the TCRdb copy is restricted to in-frame clones and leaves out a portion. The table includes around 130,000 clones, 75% to 90% detected once. The sequencing sample was made of PBMCs. These receptor sequences come from a young man in good health and CMV-seronegative.

This rearrangement joins TRBV10-2 to TRBJ1-5; TRBD1 agrees at 8 bases. Germline V gene data show CDR1 as WSHSY and CDR2 as SAAADI. V was clipped by 3 bases and J by 9 bases; unmatched bases: 10. The CDR3 has 15 amino acids. The CDR3 reads CASSDLGQGLRPQHF. For the CDR3, the DNA is TGCGCCAGCAGTGACCTTGGACAGGGCCTAAGGCCCCAGCATTTT.

This chain links TRBV6-4 with TRBJ2-3; 8 bases are shared with TRBD1. J gave up 6 bases and V 6 bases, and 5 bases lay outside the gene matches. CDR3 length equals 13 residues. Germline values: CDR1 MRHNA, CDR2 SNTAGT. CDR3 coding DNA: TGTGCCAGCAGCTTGGACAGGGAGGATACGCAGTATTTT. Translated, it gives CASSLDREDTQYF.

This chain connects TRBV11-3 to TRBJ2-7; TRBD1 matches 11 bases. The CDR3 is 14 amino acids. V trimming: 5 bases; J trimming: 7 bases; junction bases outside the gene matches: 7. Germline V gene data show CDR1 as SGHNT and CDR2 as YENEEA. CDR3 nucleotides: TGTGCCAGCAGCCCCGGACAGGGGGCGAGAGAGCAGTACTTC. Translation: CASSPGQGAREQYF.

A note on this clone: Germline is not matched at one junction end, which may reflect a read error. The chain recombines TRBV7-8 with TRBJ1-5; 7 positions agree with TRBD1. Looked up from germline, CDR1 is SGHVS and CDR2 is FQNEAQ. The CDR3 loop spans 15 amino acids. In nucleotides, the CDR3 is TGTGCCAGCAGCTTCAGAGGGGGCAACAATCAGCCCCAGAATTTT. Translated, it gives CASSFRGGNNQPQNF. The whole variable domain, filled in from reference TRBV7-8 and TRBJ1-5, reads GAGVSQSPRYKVAKRGQDVALRCDPISGHVSLFWYQQALGQGPEFLTYFQNEAQLDKSGLPSDRFFAERPEGSVSTLKIQRTQQEDSAVYLCASSFRGGNNQPQNFGDGTRLSIL.

This clone was found once. The CDR3 sequence is CSVGNMSPNYEQYF. Written as DNA, the CDR3 is TGCAGCGTCGGGAATATGAGTCCGAACTACGAGCAGTACTTC. The chain uses TRBV29-1 and TRBJ2-7; weak D call: TRBD2 (5 bases). Germline V gene sequence: CDR1 SQVTM, CDR2 ANQGSEA. This CDR3 region has 14 residues. Trimming left V 6 bases short and J 3 bases short, with 18 bases between.

This clone was detected once. V usage is TRBV30 and J usage is TRBJ2-1; D might be TRBD2 (5 bases). V was clipped by 0 bases and J by 9 bases, with 12 bases between them. Germline assignment: CDR1 GTSNPN and CDR2 SVGIG (reference sequence). The CDR3 is made up of 13 amino acids. DNA of the CDR3: TGTGCCTGGAGTGTACCCGGGGTCGGTGAGCAGTTCTTC. Translation gives CAWSVPGVGEQFF.

This chain links TRBV4-1 with TRBJ1-1, with D hard to call. V gave up 4 bases and J gave up 1 base, with 16 bases separating them. The germline CDR1 and CDR2 sequences are MGHRA and YSYEKL. The CDR3 length is 16 residues. CDR3 protein: CASSPIPHTENTEAFF. In nucleotides, the CDR3 is TGCGCCAGCAGCCCAATCCCCCACACCGAGAACACTGAAGCTTTCTTT.

This clone occurred a few times. The chain uses TRBV7-9 and TRBJ1-5; no firm D call. The V end was cut by 5 bases, the J end by 0 bases, with 11 bases between. Germline assignment: CDR1 SEHNR and CDR2 FQNEAQ (reference sequence). The CDR3 has 15 amino acids. The CDR3 coding sequence is TGTGCCAGCAGCCCCCCCGGGGATAGCAATCAGCCCCAGCATTTT. Translation: CASSPPGDSNQPQHF.

The CDR3 DNA is TGTGCCAGCAGCAAAGCTTCTAGGACTAGCGGGAAGTACGAGCAGTACTTC. Translating gives CASSKASRTSGKYEQYF. The genes are TRBV21-1 and TRBJ2-5; the table calls TRBD2, which could not be checked here. The closer fit of TRBJ2-7 to the DNA end suggests the J call may be wrong. TRBV21-1 is a known pseudogene. The CDR3 extends over 17 amino acids.

The chain recombines TRBV19 with TRBJ2-7; TRBD2 agrees at 8 bases. The CDR3 runs to 16 residues. Germline V CDR1 and CDR2: LNHDA, SQIVND (reference sequence). The J segment lost 0 bases and the V segment lost 3 bases, leaving 7 bases of the junction unmatched. CDR3 protein: CASSIVAGGNSYEQYF. CDR3 DNA: TGTGCCAGTAGTATCGTTGCGGGAGGCAACTCCTACGAGCAGTACTTC.

The chain recombines TRBV27 with TRBJ2-2; no clear D. The CDR3 sequence is 11 residues long. The germline V and J ends were trimmed by 8 bases and 6 bases, with 7 bases remaining between them. Per germline, CDR1 MNHEY and CDR2 SMNVEV (reference sequence). In DNA form, the CDR3 reads TGTGCCAGCGGTAGCTCCGGGGAGCTGTTTTTT. Residues: CASGSSGELFF.

This rearrangement joins TRBV5-4 to TRBJ1-1; D unresolved. V lost 4 bases and J lost 4, with 11 bases in between. The CDR3 has 13 residues. Germline V gene sequence: CDR1 SGHNT, CDR2 YYREEE (reference sequence). Here the CDR3 reads CASSPGWATEAFF. CDR3 nucleotide sequence: TGTGCCAGCAGCCCGGGATGGGCCACTGAAGCTTTCTTT.

The chain has TRBV5-1 and TRBJ2-1, with a tentative D call TRBD2 (5 bases). This CDR3 region has 13 residues. Trimming left V 9 bases short and J 6 bases short, with 16 bases between. The germline V gene has CDR1 SGHRS and CDR2 YFSETQ. The CDR3 DNA sequence: TGCGCCACTTCCCTCGGACTGGGCAATGAGCAGTTCTTC. Its protein is CATSLGLGNEQFF.

The chain links TRBV28 to TRBJ2-1, with 11 positions matching TRBD2. Germline CDR1 MDHEN, CDR2 SYDVKM. J was trimmed by 6 bases and V by 5 bases; bases with no gene match: 12. This CDR3 region has 17 residues. CDR3 sequence reads: CASSPLPGTSGTNEQFF. The CDR3 nucleotides are TGTGCCAGCAGTCCCCTCCCCGGGACTAGCGGAACCAATGAGCAGTTCTTC.